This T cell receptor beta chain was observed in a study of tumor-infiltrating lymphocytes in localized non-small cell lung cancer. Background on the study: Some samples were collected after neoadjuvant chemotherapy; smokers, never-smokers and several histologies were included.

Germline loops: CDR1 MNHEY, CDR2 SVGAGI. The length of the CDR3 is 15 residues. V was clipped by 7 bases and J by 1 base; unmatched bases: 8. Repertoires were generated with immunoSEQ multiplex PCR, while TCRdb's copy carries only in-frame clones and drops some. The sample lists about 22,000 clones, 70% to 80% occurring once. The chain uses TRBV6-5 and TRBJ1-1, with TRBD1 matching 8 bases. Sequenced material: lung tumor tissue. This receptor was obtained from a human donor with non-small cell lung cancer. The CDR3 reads CASTRQGKRNTEAFF. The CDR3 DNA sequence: TGTGCCAGCACCCGACAGGGGAAAAGGAACACTGAAGCTTTCTTT.